This TCR beta chain appears in the sequencing data of a study of Graves' ophthalmopathy and Graves' hyperthyroidism. This clonotype was seen ten or more times. Germline CDR1 and CDR2: GTSNPN and SVGIG (reference sequence). The CDR3 runs to 13 residues. The ends were cut back, 3 bases at V and 2 bases at J, with 7 bases in the middle. Amplification targeted the TCR beta CDR3 regions, with RNA transcripts as the source material. The first-round RT-PCR employed HTBI primers together with the Qiagen OneStep RT-PCR kit. A multiplex PCR was then performed as the second round. MiXCR, run by TCRdb on the multiplex PCR reads, gives a single entry per CDR3 protein. The sample consists of 150,000 to 200,000 distinct CDR3 sequences, approximately 40% of them appearing once.

The rearrangement links TRBV30 to TRBJ2-2; D unresolved. The TCR was taken from a man aged 30 to 39 with Graves' ophthalmopathy. The sequencing input was peripheral blood. This chain's CDR3 is CAWSALNTGELFF. The CDR3, as DNA: TGTGCCTGGAGCGCACTTAACACCGGGGAGCTGTTTTTT. The entire variable domain, with the rest obtained from reference TRBV30 and TRBJ2-2, is as follows: SQTIHQWPATLVQPVGSPLSLECTVEGTSNPNLYWYRQAAGRGLQLLFYSVGIGQISSEVPQNLSASRPQDRQFILSSKKLLLSDSGFYLCAWSALNTGELFFGEGSRLTVL.